These T cell receptor beta chains were read from a single sample in a study of blood T cell repertoires in COVID-19. The table came from immunoSEQ multiplex PCR; TCRdb's copy has only in-frame clones and leaves some out. The table lists some 330,000 clones, around 83% of them singletons, with roughly 5.1% in the top ten. Sequencing was done on a sample of PBMCs or T cells enriched from blood (not recorded which). Receptors originate from a woman aged 50 to 60 who had recovered from COVID-19. Each CDR3 is given with its conserved first and last residue. Fields, in order: CDR3 DNA, CDR3 protein, CDR3 length, J gene, clone size, D gene, V gene. The D gene is left open where the match is weak. Clone size is stated in some rows and not others, as once, few, many or a class when expanded.

CDR3 DNA: TGTGCCAGCAGCTTCGACAGGCGAGCTGATACGCAGTATTTT; CDR3 protein: CASSFDRRADTQYF; CDR3 length: 14; J gene: TRBJ2-3; clone size: -; D gene: -; V gene: TRBV11-3
CDR3 DNA: TGCGCCAGCAGCCAAGAGGCTCAGGGGCCACGAGACTATGGCTACACCTTC; CDR3 protein: CASSQEAQGPRDYGYTF; CDR3 length: 17; J gene: TRBJ1-2; clone size: -; D gene: -; V gene: TRBV4-3
CDR3 DNA: TGCGCCAGCAGCAATCGGGGGGCTAGCGGGAGTTTTGAGCAGTTCTTC; CDR3 protein: CASSNRGASGSFEQFF; CDR3 length: 16; J gene: TRBJ2-1; clone size: -; D gene: TRBD2; V gene: TRBV4-3
CDR3 DNA: TGCGCCAGCAGCCAAGGTCATGGGGGCAGGGCCGGGGAGCTGTTTTTT; CDR3 protein: CASSQGHGGRAGELFF; CDR3 length: 16; J gene: TRBJ2-2; clone size: -; D gene: -; V gene: TRBV4-1
CDR3 DNA: TGTGCCAGCAGCTCGCAGGGGAACTATGGCTACACCTTC; CDR3 protein: CASSSQGNYGYTF; CDR3 length: 13; J gene: TRBJ1-2; clone size: -; D gene: -; V gene: TRBV7-2
CDR3 DNA: TGCAGCGCCTCGGCAGGGGGGACTGAAGCTTTCTTT; CDR3 protein: CSASAGGTEAFF; CDR3 length: 12; J gene: TRBJ1-1; clone size: -; D gene: TRBD1; V gene: TRBV29-1
CDR3 DNA: TGTGCCAGCAGTGAAGCACAAAGGACTACCACAGATACGCAGTATTTT; CDR3 protein: CASSEAQRTTTDTQYF; CDR3 length: 16; J gene: TRBJ2-3; clone size: -; D gene: -; V gene: TRBV2
CDR3 DNA: TGTGCCAGCAGCTTATCGGGCGGGAGGGGGTACAATGAGCAGTTCTTC; CDR3 protein: CASSLSGGRGYNEQFF; CDR3 length: 16; J gene: TRBJ2-1; clone size: -; D gene: TRBD2; V gene: TRBV7-6
CDR3 DNA: TGTGCCAGCACCCGGACAGGGAAGGATGGCTACACCTTC; CDR3 protein: CASTRTGKDGYTF; CDR3 length: 13; J gene: TRBJ1-2; clone size: -; D gene: TRBD1; V gene: TRBV3-1/TRBV3-2
CDR3 DNA: TGTGCCAGTAGTACCCCGACAGGGGTCAACACTGAAGCTTTCTTT; CDR3 protein: CASSTPTGVNTEAFF; CDR3 length: 15; J gene: TRBJ1-1; clone size: -; D gene: TRBD1; V gene: TRBV19
CDR3 DNA: TGTGCCAGCTCACCGAGACAGGGGGATAACACTGAAGCTTTCTTT; CDR3 protein: CASSPRQGDNTEAFF; CDR3 length: 15; J gene: TRBJ1-1; clone size: -; D gene: TRBD1; V gene: TRBV18
CDR3 DNA: TGCGCCAGCAGCGAGGGACAGGGAAAGGAAAAACTGTTTTTT; CDR3 protein: CASSEGQGKEKLFF; CDR3 length: 14; J gene: TRBJ1-4; clone size: -; D gene: TRBD1; V gene: TRBV5-1
CDR3 DNA: TGCGCCAGCAGCCATCGCCCGACTTCGTATAATCAGCCCCAGCATTTT; CDR3 protein: CASSHRPTSYNQPQHF; CDR3 length: 16; J gene: TRBJ1-5; clone size: -; D gene: -; V gene: TRBV4-1
CDR3 DNA: TGTGCCAGCAGCTGGGGGACACCGAACACTGAAGCTTTCTTT; CDR3 protein: CASSWGTPNTEAFF; CDR3 length: 14; J gene: TRBJ1-1; clone size: -; D gene: -; V gene: TRBV27
CDR3 DNA: TGTGCCAGCTCACGTGTATCTACTAACAATGAGCAGTTCTTC; CDR3 protein: CASSRVSTNNEQFF; CDR3 length: 14; J gene: TRBJ2-1; clone size: once; D gene: -; V gene: TRBV18
CDR3 DNA: TGCGCCAGCAGCTTGATGGGGCAGGGGGCCCCCTACAATGAGCAGTTCTTC; CDR3 protein: CASSLMGQGAPYNEQFF; CDR3 length: 17; J gene: TRBJ2-1; clone size: once; D gene: TRBD1; V gene: TRBV5-1
CDR3 DNA: TGTGCCAGCAGTCCTAGGACAGGGCTATTTGGCTACACCTTC; CDR3 protein: CASSPRTGLFGYTF; CDR3 length: 14; J gene: TRBJ1-2; clone size: -; D gene: TRBD1; V gene: TRBV5-5
CDR3 DNA: TGTGCCAGCTACGGGACAGGACAAGGGAGGGGATACAATGAGCAGTTCTTC; CDR3 protein: CASYGTGQGRGYNEQFF; CDR3 length: 17; J gene: TRBJ2-1; clone size: -; D gene: -; V gene: TRBV2
CDR3 DNA: TGTGCCAGCTATGATAGCGGGCCCCGGGACAATGAGCAGTTCTTC; CDR3 protein: CASYDSGPRDNEQFF; CDR3 length: 15; J gene: TRBJ2-1; clone size: -; D gene: TRBD2; V gene: TRBV25-1
CDR3 DNA: TGTGCCTGGAGTCCACTTGGACAGGGGGCAGGTGGAAACACCATATATTTT; CDR3 protein: CAWSPLGQGAGGNTIYF; CDR3 length: 17; J gene: TRBJ1-3; clone size: -; D gene: TRBD1; V gene: TRBV30
CDR3 DNA: TGTGCCAGCACCTGGACTAGCGGGGGAGGAGATACGCAGTATTTT; CDR3 protein: CASTWTSGGGDTQYF; CDR3 length: 15; J gene: TRBJ2-3; clone size: -; D gene: TRBD2; V gene: TRBV6-5
CDR3 DNA: TGTGCCTGGAGACAGGGTTTCTATGGCTACACCTTC; CDR3 protein: CAWRQGFYGYTF; CDR3 length: 12; J gene: TRBJ1-2; clone size: -; D gene: -; V gene: TRBV30
CDR3 DNA: TGTGCCAGCAGCTTATTTCGCGGGGGAAGGGATGAGCAGTTCTTC; CDR3 protein: CASSLFRGGRDEQFF; CDR3 length: 15; J gene: TRBJ2-1; clone size: -; D gene: TRBD2; V gene: TRBV7-2
CDR3 DNA: TGTGCCAGCAGCCCACAGGGGCGCCTACCAATGAACACTGAAGCTTTCTTT; CDR3 protein: CASSPQGRLPMNTEAFF; CDR3 length: 17; J gene: TRBJ1-1; clone size: -; D gene: TRBD1; V gene: TRBV7-2
CDR3 DNA: TGTGCCAGCAGCGTAGGGGGGGAGTGGTACAATGAGCAGTTCTTC; CDR3 protein: CASSVGGEWYNEQFF; CDR3 length: 15; J gene: TRBJ2-1; clone size: -; D gene: -; V gene: TRBV9
CDR3 DNA: TGTGCCAGCAGTTACGGCGGGCAGGGGGCTGGGCCCCAGCATTTT; CDR3 protein: CASSYGGQGAGPQHF; CDR3 length: 15; J gene: TRBJ1-5; clone size: -; D gene: TRBD1; V gene: TRBV6-2/TRBV6-3
CDR3 DNA: TGCGCCAGCAGCTTCCTACAGGGAACGTATGGCTACACCTTC; CDR3 protein: CASSFLQGTYGYTF; CDR3 length: 14; J gene: TRBJ1-2; clone size: -; D gene: -; V gene: TRBV5-1
CDR3 DNA: TGTGCCAGCTCACCGGGACAGGGGGGTTATGGCTACACCTTC; CDR3 protein: CASSPGQGGYGYTF; CDR3 length: 14; J gene: TRBJ1-2; clone size: -; D gene: TRBD1; V gene: TRBV18
CDR3 DNA: TGCAGCGTTCGAGACAGGGGGCGGAATGAAAAACTGTTTTTT; CDR3 protein: CSVRDRGRNEKLFF; CDR3 length: 14; J gene: TRBJ1-4; clone size: -; D gene: TRBD1; V gene: TRBV29-1
CDR3 DNA: TGTGCCAGCAGCCCAGCCGGAAGACAGGGAATGAAGCTGTTTTTT; CDR3 protein: CASSPAGRQGMKLFF; CDR3 length: 15; J gene: TRBJ2-2; clone size: -; D gene: TRBD1; V gene: TRBV7-2
CDR3 DNA: TGTGCCAGCAGCCGAACGAGCAGGGGCTATGGCTACACCTTC; CDR3 protein: CASSRTSRGYGYTF; CDR3 length: 14; J gene: TRBJ1-2; clone size: -; D gene: -; V gene: TRBV7-9
CDR3 DNA: TGTGCCTGGAGTGTACTAGGGGGCGGGAATAATGAAAAACTGTTTTTT; CDR3 protein: CAWSVLGGGNNEKLFF; CDR3 length: 16; J gene: TRBJ1-4; clone size: -; D gene: TRBD1; V gene: TRBV30
CDR3 DNA: TGTGCCAGCAGAGTCGCAGGGGCCCCCTACAATGAGCAGTTCTTC; CDR3 protein: CASRVAGAPYNEQFF; CDR3 length: 15; J gene: TRBJ2-1; clone size: -; D gene: -; V gene: TRBV6-5
CDR3 DNA: TGTGCCAGTAGTATCGCCACGGGACTAGGGGCAATCGAGCAGTACTTC; CDR3 protein: CASSIATGLGAIEQYF; CDR3 length: 16; J gene: TRBJ2-7; clone size: -; D gene: TRBD2; V gene: TRBV19
CDR3 DNA: TGCGCCAGCAGCTTGACAGTGTTGGCAGGGGGTTCGTCCTACGAGCAGTACTTC; CDR3 protein: CASSLTVLAGGSSYEQYF; CDR3 length: 18; J gene: TRBJ2-7; clone size: -; D gene: TRBD1; V gene: TRBV5-1
CDR3 DNA: TGTGCCAGCTCACTACTCCGGGACAGGGGGCGAAGAGGCTCTGGAAACACCATATATTTT; CDR3 protein: CASSLLRDRGRRGSGNTIYF; CDR3 length: 20; J gene: TRBJ1-3; clone size: -; D gene: TRBD1; V gene: TRBV18
CDR3 DNA: TGTGCCAGCAGCTGGAAGGAGCAGGGGAGCACAGATACGCAGTATTTT; CDR3 protein: CASSWKEQGSTDTQYF; CDR3 length: 16; J gene: TRBJ2-3; clone size: -; D gene: -; V gene: TRBV11-3
CDR3 DNA: TGTGCCAGCAGCGATAGGGGTGGTAATTCACCCCTCCACTTT; CDR3 protein: CASSDRGGNSPLHF; CDR3 length: 14; J gene: TRBJ1-6; clone size: few; D gene: -; V gene: TRBV11-3
CDR3 DNA: TGTGCCAGCAGCGCCCATGACAGGGGTCGGTCGGATGGCTACACCTTC; CDR3 protein: CASSAHDRGRSDGYTF; CDR3 length: 16; J gene: TRBJ1-2; clone size: -; D gene: TRBD1; V gene: TRBV9
CDR3 DNA: TGTGCCAGCAGCTGGGACTCGGCTGATAGGGAGACCCAGTACTTC; CDR3 protein: CASSWDSADRETQYF; CDR3 length: 15; J gene: TRBJ2-5; clone size: -; D gene: -; V gene: TRBV5-5
CDR3 DNA: TGTGCCAGCAGTTTACAACAGGGAAGTCAGCCCCAGCATTTT; CDR3 protein: CASSLQQGSQPQHF; CDR3 length: 14; J gene: TRBJ1-5; clone size: -; D gene: -; V gene: TRBV28
CDR3 DNA: TGTGCCAGCGGCGCGGGGACAGGTGGAATCCGGCCCCTCCACTTT; CDR3 protein: CASGAGTGGIRPLHF; CDR3 length: 15; J gene: TRBJ1-6; clone size: -; D gene: TRBD1; V gene: TRBV28
CDR3 DNA: TGTGCCAGTAGTAAGCCCACGGACAGGGTCAATCAGCCCCAGCATTTT; CDR3 protein: CASSKPTDRVNQPQHF; CDR3 length: 16; J gene: TRBJ1-5; clone size: -; D gene: TRBD1; V gene: TRBV19
CDR3 DNA: TGTGCCAGCAGCACGACAGGGGATGGCTACACCTTC; CDR3 protein: CASSTTGDGYTF; CDR3 length: 12; J gene: TRBJ1-2; clone size: few; D gene: TRBD1; V gene: TRBV3-1/TRBV3-2
CDR3 DNA: TGTGCCAGCCGACCGGGACTACTCTACGAGCAGTACTTC; CDR3 protein: CASRPGLLYEQYF; CDR3 length: 13; J gene: TRBJ2-7; clone size: -; D gene: TRBD2; V gene: TRBV2
CDR3 DNA: TGTGCCAGTAGTCGTAGGGGCACTTCAACTAATGAAAAACTGTTTTTT; CDR3 protein: CASSRRGTSTNEKLFF; CDR3 length: 16; J gene: TRBJ1-4; clone size: -; D gene: -; V gene: TRBV19
CDR3 DNA: TGTGCCAGCAGGCTACCCGGGCTAGCGGGGGTAACCGGGGAGCTGTTTTTT; CDR3 protein: CASRLPGLAGVTGELFF; CDR3 length: 17; J gene: TRBJ2-2; clone size: -; D gene: TRBD2; V gene: TRBV28